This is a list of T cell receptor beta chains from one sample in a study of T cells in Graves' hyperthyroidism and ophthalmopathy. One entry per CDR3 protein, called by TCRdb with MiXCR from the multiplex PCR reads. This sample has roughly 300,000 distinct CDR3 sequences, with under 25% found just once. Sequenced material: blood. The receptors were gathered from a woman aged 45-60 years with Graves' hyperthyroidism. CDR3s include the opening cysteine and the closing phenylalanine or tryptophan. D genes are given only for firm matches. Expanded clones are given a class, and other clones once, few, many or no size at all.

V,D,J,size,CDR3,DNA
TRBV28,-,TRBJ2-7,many,CASSSGHQGRYEQYF,TGTGCCAGCAGTTCGGGACACCAAGGGCGCTACGAGCAGTACTTC
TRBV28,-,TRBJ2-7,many,CASRDWQGGYEQYF,TGTGCCAGCAGGGACTGGCAGGGGGGGTACGAGCAGTACTTC
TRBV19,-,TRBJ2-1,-,CASSSQSSYNEQFF,TGTGCCAGTAGTAGTCAAAGCTCCTACAATGAGCAGTTCTTC
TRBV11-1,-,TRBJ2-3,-,CASSGRSLRDLRLSTDTQYF,TGTGCCAGCAGCGGAAGAAGCCTCCGGGACCTTCGGTTAAGCACAGATACGCAGTATTTT
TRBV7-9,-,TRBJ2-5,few,CASSTIFQGTETQYF,TGTGCCAGCAGCACTATTTTCCAGGGAACGGAGACCCAGTACTTC
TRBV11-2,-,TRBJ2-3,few,CASSNAPDTQYF,TGTGCCAGCAGTAACGCCCCAGATACGCAGTATTTT
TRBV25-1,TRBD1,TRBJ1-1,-,CASILHHRGLNTEAFF,TGTGCCAGCATTCTGCATCACAGGGGGCTGAACACTGAAGCTTTCTTT
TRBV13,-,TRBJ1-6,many,CASSLNPGNSPLHF,TGTGCCAGCAGCTTAAACCCGGGCAATTCACCCCTCCACTTT
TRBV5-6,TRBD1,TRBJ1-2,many,CASSKTGGDYGYTF,TGTGCCAGCAGCAAGACAGGGGGCGATTATGGCTACACCTTC
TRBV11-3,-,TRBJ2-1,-,CASSLERGLSYNEQFF,TGTGCCAGCAGCTTAGAACGGGGTCTCTCCTACAATGAGCAGTTCTTC
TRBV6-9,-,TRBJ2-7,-,CASSYRGSGGEQYF,TGTGCCAGCAGTTATCGAGGGAGTGGGGGCGAGCAGTACTTC
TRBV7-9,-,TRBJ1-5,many,CASSPEGPNQPQHF,TGTGCCAGCAGCCCGGAGGGTCCAAATCAGCCCCAGCATTTT
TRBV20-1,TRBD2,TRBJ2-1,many,CSAREASGRYNEQFF,TGCAGTGCTAGAGAGGCTAGCGGGAGGTACAATGAGCAGTTCTTC
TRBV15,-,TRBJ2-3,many,CATSTGDADTQYF,TGTGCCACCAGCACCGGGGACGCAGATACGCAGTATTTT
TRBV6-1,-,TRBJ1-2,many,CASSHREVGGYTF,TGTGCCAGCAGTCACAGGGAGGTGGGAGGCTACACCTTC
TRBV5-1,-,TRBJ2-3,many,CASSLIAITDTQYF,TGCGCCAGCAGCCTGATAGCAATCACAGATACGCAGTATTTT
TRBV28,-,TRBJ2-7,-,CASSQGPLEVYEQYF,TGTGCCAGCAGTCAAGGCCCTCTTGAAGTTTACGAGCAGTACTTC
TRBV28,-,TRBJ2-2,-,CASSLLTTPGELFF,TGTGCCAGCAGTTTACTGACCACCCCCGGGGAGCTGTTTTTT
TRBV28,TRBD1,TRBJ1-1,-,CASSSTGTGRTEAFF,TGTGCCAGCAGTTCGACCGGGACAGGGCGCACTGAAGCTTTCTTT
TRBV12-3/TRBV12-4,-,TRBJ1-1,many,CASSLRAGLGAFF,TGTGCCAGCAGTTTAAGGGCAGGGCTTGGAGCTTTCTTT
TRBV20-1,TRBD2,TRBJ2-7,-,CSARGLAGTWVNEQYF,TGCAGTGCCCGGGGACTAGCGGGGACTTGGGTGAATGAGCAGTACTTC
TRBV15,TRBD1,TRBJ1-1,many,CATRDREANTEAFF,TGTGCCACCAGGGACAGGGAGGCGAACACTGAAGCTTTCTTT
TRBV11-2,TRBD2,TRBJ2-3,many,CASSFRLAGGADTQYF,TGTGCCAGCAGCTTCCGCCTAGCGGGAGGGGCAGATACGCAGTATTTT
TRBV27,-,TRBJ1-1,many,CASSSRFEAFF,TGTGCCAGCAGTTCCCGGTTTGAAGCTTTCTTT
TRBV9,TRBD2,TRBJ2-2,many,CASSVGAGGHTGELFF,TGTGCCAGCAGCGTAGGAGCGGGGGGGCATACCGGGGAGCTGTTTTTT
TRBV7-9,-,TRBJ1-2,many,CASSWDKKTRGYTF,TGTGCCAGCAGCTGGGACAAAAAGACACGGGGCTACACCTTC
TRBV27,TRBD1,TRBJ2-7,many,CASSLSGGAGGKQYF,TGTGCCAGCAGTTTATCAGGCGGGGCAGGGGGCAAGCAGTACTTC
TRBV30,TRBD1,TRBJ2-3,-,CAQRTGRTVDTQYF,TGTGCTCAAAGGACAGGGAGGACTGTGGATACGCAGTATTTT
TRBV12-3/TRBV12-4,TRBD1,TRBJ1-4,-,CASSSGTGEKLFF,TGTGCCAGCAGCTCCGGGACAGGGGAAAAACTGTTTTTT
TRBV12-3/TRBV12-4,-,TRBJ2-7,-,CATSKAGQGEQYF,TGTGCCACCTCGAAGGCAGGGCAAGGCGAGCAGTACTTC